The sequence of this T cell receptor beta chain was determined in a study of response to subunit inactivated influenza vaccine. Study-wide results and limits: The study's authors posited that every seasonal influenza vaccination enlists few new T cells.

Germline trimming cut 5 bases from V and 9 bases from J; bases unmatched to any gene: 16. The CDR3 is made up of 16 amino acids. CDR1 is SGHAT, CDR2 FQNNGV, per germline. In this sample, this clonotype turned up a few times. The target antigen is unknown. TCRdb processed the RT-PCR reads anew with MiXCR; each CDR3 protein has one entry. The data show just over 300,000 distinct CDR3 sequences, with 21% seen just once and roughly 10% held by the top ten. This sequence was found in a man between 50 and 69 years old who received an inactivated influenza vaccine. The chain joins TRBV11-2 to TRBJ2-1; 7 nucleotides line up with TRBD1. The sample here was PBMCs from blood, taken approximately 20 months after vaccination. In nucleotides, the CDR3 is TGTGCCAGCAGCCTTCGGGACAGAGCAACCACTGGTGAGCAGTTCTTC. This translates into CASSLRDRATTGEQFF.